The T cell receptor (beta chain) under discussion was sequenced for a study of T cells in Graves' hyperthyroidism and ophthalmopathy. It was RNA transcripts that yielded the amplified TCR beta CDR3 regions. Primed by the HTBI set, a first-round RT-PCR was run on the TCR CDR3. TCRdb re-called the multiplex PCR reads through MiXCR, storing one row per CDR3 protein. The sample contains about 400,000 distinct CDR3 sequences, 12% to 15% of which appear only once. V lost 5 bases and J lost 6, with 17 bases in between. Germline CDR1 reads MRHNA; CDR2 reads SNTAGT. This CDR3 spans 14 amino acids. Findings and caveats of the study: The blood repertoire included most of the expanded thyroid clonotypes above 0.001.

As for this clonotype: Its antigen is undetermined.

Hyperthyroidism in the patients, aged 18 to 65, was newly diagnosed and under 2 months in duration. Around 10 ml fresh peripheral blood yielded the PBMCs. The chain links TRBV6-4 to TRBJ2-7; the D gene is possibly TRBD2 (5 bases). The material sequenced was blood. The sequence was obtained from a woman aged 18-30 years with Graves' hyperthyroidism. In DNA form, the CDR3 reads TGTGCCAGCAGTACCCATTCTTGGGCGGGCGAGCAGTACTTC. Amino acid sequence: CASSTHSWAGEQYF.